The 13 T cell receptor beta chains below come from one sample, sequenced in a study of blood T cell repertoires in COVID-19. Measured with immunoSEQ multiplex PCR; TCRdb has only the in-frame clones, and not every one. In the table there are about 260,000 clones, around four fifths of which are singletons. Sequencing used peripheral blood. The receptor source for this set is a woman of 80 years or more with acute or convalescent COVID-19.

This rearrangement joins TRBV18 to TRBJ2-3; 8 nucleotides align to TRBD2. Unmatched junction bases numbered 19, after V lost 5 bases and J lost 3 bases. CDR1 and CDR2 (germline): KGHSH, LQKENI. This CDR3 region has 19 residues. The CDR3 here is CASSTNRRLERESTDTQYF. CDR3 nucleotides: TGTGCCAGCTCAACGAACAGGAGGCTCGAGCGGGAGTCGACAGATACGCAGTATTTT.

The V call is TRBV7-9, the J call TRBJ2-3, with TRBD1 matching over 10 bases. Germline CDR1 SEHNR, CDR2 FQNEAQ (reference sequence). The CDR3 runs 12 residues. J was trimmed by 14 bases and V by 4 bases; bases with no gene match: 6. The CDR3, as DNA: TGTGCCAGCAGCTCGGACAGGGGGACATTGTATTTT. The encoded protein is CASSSDRGTLYF.

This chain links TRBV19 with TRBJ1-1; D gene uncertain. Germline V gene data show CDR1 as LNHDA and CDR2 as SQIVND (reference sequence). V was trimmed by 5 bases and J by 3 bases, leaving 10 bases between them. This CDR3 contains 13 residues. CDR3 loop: CASSSRDYTEAFF. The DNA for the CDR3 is TGTGCCAGTAGTTCCCGGGATTACACTGAAGCTTTCTTT.

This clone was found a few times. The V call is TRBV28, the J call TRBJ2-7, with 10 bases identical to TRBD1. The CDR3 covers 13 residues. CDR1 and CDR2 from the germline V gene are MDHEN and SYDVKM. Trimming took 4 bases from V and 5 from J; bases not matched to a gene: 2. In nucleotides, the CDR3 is TGTGCCAGCAGTTCGGGACAGGGGAACGAGCAGTACTTC. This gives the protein CASSSGQGNEQYF.

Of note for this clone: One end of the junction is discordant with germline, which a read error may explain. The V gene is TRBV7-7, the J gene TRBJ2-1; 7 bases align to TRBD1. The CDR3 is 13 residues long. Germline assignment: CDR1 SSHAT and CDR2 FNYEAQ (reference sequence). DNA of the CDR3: TGTGCTAGCAGCCAAGACAGGGCAAATGAGCAGTTCTTC. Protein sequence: CASSQDRANEQFF.

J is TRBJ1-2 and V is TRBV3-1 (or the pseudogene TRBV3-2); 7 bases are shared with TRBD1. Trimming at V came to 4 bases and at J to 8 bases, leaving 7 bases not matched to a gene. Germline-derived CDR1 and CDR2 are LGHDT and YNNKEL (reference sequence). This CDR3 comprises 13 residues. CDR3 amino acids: CASSLRDSRGYTF. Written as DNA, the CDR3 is TGTGCCAGCAGCCTGAGGGACAGTCGGGGCTACACCTTC.

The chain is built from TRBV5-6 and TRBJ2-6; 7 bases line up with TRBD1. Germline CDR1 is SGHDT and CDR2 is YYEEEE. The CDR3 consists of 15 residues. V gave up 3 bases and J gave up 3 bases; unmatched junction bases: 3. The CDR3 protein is CASSSRGLGANVLTF. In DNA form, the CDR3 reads TGTGCCAGCAGCTCGAGGGGGCTTGGGGCCAACGTCCTGACTTTC.

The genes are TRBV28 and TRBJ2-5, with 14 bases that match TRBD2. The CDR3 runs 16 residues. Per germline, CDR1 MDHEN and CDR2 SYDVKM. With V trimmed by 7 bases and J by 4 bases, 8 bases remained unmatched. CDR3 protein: CASIETSGRAGETQYF. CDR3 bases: TGTGCCAGCATAGAGACTAGCGGGAGGGCCGGAGAGACCCAGTACTTC.

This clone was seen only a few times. The CDR3 region has the DNA TGTGCCAGCTCACCAACGTCAGCAGGCTCCTACAATGAGCAGTTCTTC. Translation: CASSPTSAGSYNEQFF. The V call is TRBV18, the J call TRBJ2-1; D remains ambiguous. Germline V CDR1 and CDR2: KGHSH, LQKENI. The CDR3 consists of 16 residues. The V gene lost 2 bases and the J gene lost 0 bases, with 11 bases spanning the gap. The full variable domain, completed using reference TRBV18 and TRBJ2-1, is NAGVMQNPRHLVRRRGQEARLRCSPMKGHSHVYWYRQLPEEGLKFMVYLQKENIIDESGMPKERFSAEFPKEGPSILRIQQVVRGDSAAYFCASSPTSAGSYNEQFFGPGTRLTVL.

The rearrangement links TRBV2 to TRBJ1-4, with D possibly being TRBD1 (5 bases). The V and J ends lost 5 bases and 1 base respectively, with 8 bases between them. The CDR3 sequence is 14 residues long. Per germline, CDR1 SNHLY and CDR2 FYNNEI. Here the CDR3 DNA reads TGTGCCAGCAGTCGCCAGGGAACTAATGAAAAACTGTTTTTT. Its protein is CASSRQGTNEKLFF.

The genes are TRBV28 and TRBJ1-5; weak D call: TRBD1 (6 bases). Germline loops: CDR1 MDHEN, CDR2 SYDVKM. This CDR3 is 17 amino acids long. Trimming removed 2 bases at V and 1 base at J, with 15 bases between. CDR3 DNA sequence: TGTGCCAGCAGTTTAAACAGGGCCTGGGGGAGCAATCAGCCCCAGCATTTT. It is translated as CASSLNRAWGSNQPQHF.

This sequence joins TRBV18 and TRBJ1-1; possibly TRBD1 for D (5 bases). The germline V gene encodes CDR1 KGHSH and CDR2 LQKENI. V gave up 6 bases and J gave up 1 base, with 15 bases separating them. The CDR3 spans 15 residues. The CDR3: CASSPTIDRNTEAFF. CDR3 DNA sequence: TGTGCCAGCTCTCCTACGATCGACAGGAACACTGAAGCTTTCTTT.

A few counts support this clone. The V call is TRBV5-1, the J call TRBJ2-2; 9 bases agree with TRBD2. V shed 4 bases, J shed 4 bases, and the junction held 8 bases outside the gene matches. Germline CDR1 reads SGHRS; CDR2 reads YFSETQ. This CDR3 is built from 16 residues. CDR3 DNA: TGCGCCAGCAGCGGGCGGGAGGGCGCTTTCACCGGGGAGCTGTTTTTT. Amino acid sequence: CASSGREGAFTGELFF.